This entry lists 13 T cell receptor beta chains sequenced from one sample in a study of Graves' ophthalmopathy and Graves' hyperthyroidism. Amplification targeted the TCR beta CDR3 regions, with RNA transcripts as the source material. In the first round, RT-PCR was carried out with HTBI primers, and a multiplex PCR formed the second round. Each CDR3 protein gets one entry after TCRdb re-called the multiplex PCR reads with MiXCR. The data contain 650,000 to 900,000 distinct CDR3 sequences, roughly 40% of them singletons. Material for sequencing was peripheral blood. Receptors originate from an adult man with Graves' ophthalmopathy.

The gene calls are TRBV7-2 and TRBJ2-7; tentative D call: TRBD2 (5 bases). The germline V gene has CDR1 SGHTA and CDR2 FQGNSA. The CDR3 sequence is 12 residues long. Trimming removed 5 bases at V and 5 bases at J, with 10 bases between. The CDR3 protein is CASSRLRDEQYF. The CDR3 DNA sequence: TGTGCCAGCAGCCGCTTGAGGGACGAGCAGTACTTC.

This clonotype has a handful of counts. This chain uses TRBV7-9 with TRBJ1-1, with D maybe TRBD1 (5 bases). From germline, CDR1 is SEHNR and CDR2 FQNEAQ (reference sequence). CDR3 length: 12 amino acids. V lost 7 bases, J lost 4 bases, and 10 bases lay in between. CDR3 in amino acids: CASKSGRTEAFF. CDR3 DNA sequence: TGTGCCAGCAAATCAGGGCGCACTGAAGCTTTCTTT.

This clonotype was seen just once. This rearrangement joins TRBV2 to TRBJ1-1; TRBD1 agrees at 9 bases. The CDR3 sequence is 17 residues long. Per germline, CDR1 SNHLY and CDR2 FYNNEI. J was trimmed by 1 base and V by 6 bases; bases with no gene match: 12. CDR3 bases: TGTGCCAGCAGCGCGCCGGACAGGGGATGGAGGAACACTGAAGCTTTCTTT. Amino acid sequence: CASSAPDRGWRNTEAFF.

The sample holds a few counts of this clonotype. The chain couples TRBV19 to TRBJ2-7; D may match TRBD1 or TRBD2 (5 bases each). Trimming cost V 3 bases and J 6 bases, with 15 bases left between them. Germline V gene sequence: CDR1 LNHDA, CDR2 SQIVND (reference sequence). There are 14 residues in the CDR3. The CDR3 protein is CASSMGESSFEQYF. The CDR3 nucleotides read TGTGCCAGTAGTATGGGGGAATCCAGTTTCGAGCAGTACTTC.

This clonotype was observed a handful of times. V gene TRBV20-1 combines with J gene TRBJ2-7; no clear D. This CDR3 region has 13 residues. Germline CDR1 reads DFQATT; CDR2 reads SNEGSKA (reference sequence). The V and J ends lost 4 bases and 0 bases respectively, with 10 bases between them. CDR3 DNA: TGCAGTGCTACGGCGCCCGACTCCTACGAGCAGTACTTC. This translates into CSATAPDSYEQYF.

The CDR3 sequence: CSARDNERDDEKLFF. The CDR3 DNA follows: TGCAGTGCTAGAGATAACGAGCGGGACGATGAAAAACTGTTTTTT. The chain recombines TRBV20-1 with TRBJ1-4; a possible D gene is TRBD1 (5 bases). Germline lookup yields CDR1 DFQATT and CDR2 SNEGSKA (reference sequence). V was trimmed by 0 bases and J by 6 bases, leaving 14 bases between them. The CDR3 is 15 amino acids.

This clonotype came up once. The CDR3 DNA reads TGTGCCACCTTGAACCGGGGACAGGGGTACTTC. This gives the protein CATLNRGQGYF. The rearrangement links TRBV15 to TRBJ2-5; 9 bases align to TRBD1. Losses at the gene ends were 8 bases for V and 13 bases for J; bases not matched to a gene: 8. This CDR3 has 11 residues. Looked up from germline, CDR1 is LNHNV and CDR2 is YYDKDF (reference sequence).

The chain recombines TRBV20-1 with TRBJ1-2; 9 nucleotides agree with TRBD1. The germline CDR1 and CDR2 sequences are DFQATT and SNEGSKA (reference sequence). This CDR3 has 12 residues. J was trimmed by 8 bases and V by 6 bases; bases with no gene match: 7. The CDR3 loop is CSAGTGFGGYTF. The CDR3 DNA reads as TGCAGTGCAGGGACAGGGTTTGGGGGCTACACCTTC.

This clonotype was seen more than once but under ten times. J is TRBJ2-2 and V is TRBV25-1, with TRBD2 matching 8 bases. The length of the CDR3 is 15 residues. V was clipped by 6 bases and J by 0 bases; unmatched bases: 3. The germline CDR1 and CDR2 sequences are MGHDK and SYGVNS. CDR3: CASRSSGPNTGELFF. Here the CDR3 DNA reads TGTGCCAGCAGGTCTAGCGGGCCGAACACCGGGGAGCTGTTTTTT.

As regards this clonotype: The CDR3 ends on some other residue instead of the conserved phenylalanine or tryptophan, so this is likely a read error. This chain connects TRBV7-6 to TRBJ2-5; D unclear. Trimming cost V 1 base and J 2 bases, with 5 bases left between them. Germline lookup yields CDR1 SGHVS and CDR2 FNYEAQ. The CDR3 spans 13 residues. CDR3 in amino acids: CASSLVLQETQYY. In nucleotides, the CDR3 is TGTGCCAGCAGCTTAGTATTGCAAGAGACCCAGTACTAC.

The V call is TRBV11-2, the J call TRBJ2-7; D may correspond to TRBD1 or TRBD2 (5 bases each). CDR1 is SGHAT, CDR2 FQNNGV, per germline. This CDR3 has 13 residues. Deletions cut 3 bases from V and 5 bases from J, with 11 bases between. The CDR3 bases are TGTGCCAGCAGCTTGAGGGGTTGGGACGAGCAGTACTTC. This sequence encodes CASSLRGWDEQYF.

As concerns this clonotype: The junction departs from germline at one end; a sequencing error may be responsible. The V and J genes are TRBV7-9 and TRBJ2-5, with no clear D. Per germline, CDR1 SEHNR and CDR2 FQNEAQ (reference sequence). This CDR3 comprises 13 residues. The CDR3 coding sequence is TGCGCCAGCAGCCTTCCCCCCCGGGAGACCCAGTACTTC. Translated: CASSLPPRETQYF.

Note on this clonotype: The CDR3 end shows no conserved phenylalanine or tryptophan, and so a read error is likely. The rearrangement links TRBV28 to TRBJ2-7; 9 bases are shared with TRBD1. Germline values: CDR1 MDHEN, CDR2 SYDVKM. V gave up 3 bases and J gave up 3 bases; unmatched junction bases: 0. This CDR3 has 13 amino acids. The CDR3: CASSLGQGYEQYL. In DNA, the CDR3 is TGTGCCAGCAGTTTGGGACAGGGCTACGAGCAGTACCTC.